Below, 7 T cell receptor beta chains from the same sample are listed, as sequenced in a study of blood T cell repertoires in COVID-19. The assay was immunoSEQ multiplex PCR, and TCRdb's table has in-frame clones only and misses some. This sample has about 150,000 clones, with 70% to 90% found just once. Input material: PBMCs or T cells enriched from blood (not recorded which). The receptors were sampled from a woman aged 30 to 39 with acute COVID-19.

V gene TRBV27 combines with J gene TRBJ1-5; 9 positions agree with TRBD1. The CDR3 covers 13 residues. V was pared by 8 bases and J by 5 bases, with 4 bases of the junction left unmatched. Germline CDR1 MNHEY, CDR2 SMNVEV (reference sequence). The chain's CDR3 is CASSGQGDQPQHF. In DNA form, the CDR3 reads TGTGCCAGCTCGGGACAGGGTGATCAGCCCCAGCATTTT.

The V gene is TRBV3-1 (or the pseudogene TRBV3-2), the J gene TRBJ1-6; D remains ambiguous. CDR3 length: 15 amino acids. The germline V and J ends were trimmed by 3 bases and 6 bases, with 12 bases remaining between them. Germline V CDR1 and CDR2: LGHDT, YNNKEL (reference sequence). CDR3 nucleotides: TGTGCCAGCAGCCAGACACAACTGGCTAATTCACCCCTCCACTTT. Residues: CASSQTQLANSPLHF.

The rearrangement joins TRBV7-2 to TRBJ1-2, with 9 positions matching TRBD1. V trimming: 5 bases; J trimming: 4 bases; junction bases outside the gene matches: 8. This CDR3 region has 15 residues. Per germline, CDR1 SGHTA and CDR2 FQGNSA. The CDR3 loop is CASSQGGQGIYGYTF. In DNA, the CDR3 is TGTGCCAGCAGCCAGGGGGGACAGGGAATCTATGGCTACACCTTC.

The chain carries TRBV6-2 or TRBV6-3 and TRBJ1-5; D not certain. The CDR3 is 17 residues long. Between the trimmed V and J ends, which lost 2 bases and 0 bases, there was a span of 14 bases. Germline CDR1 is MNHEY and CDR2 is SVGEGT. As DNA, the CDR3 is TGTGCCAGCAGTTACGTCCTGGCGAGGGCTAGCAATCAGCCCCAGCATTTT. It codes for CASSYVLARASNQPQHF.

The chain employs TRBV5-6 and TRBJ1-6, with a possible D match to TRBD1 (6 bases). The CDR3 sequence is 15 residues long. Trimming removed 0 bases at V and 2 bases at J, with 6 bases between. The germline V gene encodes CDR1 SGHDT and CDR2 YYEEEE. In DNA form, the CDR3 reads TGTGCCAGCAGCTTGGCAGGGGCCTATAATTCACCCCTCCACTTT. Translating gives CASSLAGAYNSPLHF.

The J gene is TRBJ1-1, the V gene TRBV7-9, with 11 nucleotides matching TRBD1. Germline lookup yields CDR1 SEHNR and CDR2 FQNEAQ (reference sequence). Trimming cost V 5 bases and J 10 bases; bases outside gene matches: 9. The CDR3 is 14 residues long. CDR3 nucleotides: TGTGCCAGCAGCGACATGGACAGGGGGCGCTTAGCTTTCTTT. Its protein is CASSDMDRGRLAFF. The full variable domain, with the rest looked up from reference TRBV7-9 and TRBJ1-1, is DTGVSQNPRHKITKRGQNVTFRCDPISEHNRLYWYRQTLGQGPEFLTYFQNEAQLEKSRLLSDRFSAERPKGSFSTLEIQRTEQGDSAMYLCASSDMDRGRLAFFGQGTRLTVV.

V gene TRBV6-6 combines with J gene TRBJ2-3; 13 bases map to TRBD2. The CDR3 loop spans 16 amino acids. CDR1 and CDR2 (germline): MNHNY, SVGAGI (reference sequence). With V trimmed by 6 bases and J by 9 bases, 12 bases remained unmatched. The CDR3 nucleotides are TGTGCCAGCAGATCCGGGACTAGCGGGATAGAGTGGACGCAGTATTTT. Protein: CASRSGTSGIEWTQYF.